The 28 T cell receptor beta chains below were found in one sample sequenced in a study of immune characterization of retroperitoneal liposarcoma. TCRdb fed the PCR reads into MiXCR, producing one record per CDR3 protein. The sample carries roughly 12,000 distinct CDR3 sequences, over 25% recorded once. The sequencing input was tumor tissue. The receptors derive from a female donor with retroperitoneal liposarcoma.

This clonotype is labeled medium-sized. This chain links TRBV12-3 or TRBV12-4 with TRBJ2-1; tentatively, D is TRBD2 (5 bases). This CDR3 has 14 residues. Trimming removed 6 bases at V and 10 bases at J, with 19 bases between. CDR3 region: CASSLDWLPYEQFF. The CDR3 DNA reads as TGTGCCAGCAGCCTGGACTGGCTACCCTACGAGCAGTTCTTC.

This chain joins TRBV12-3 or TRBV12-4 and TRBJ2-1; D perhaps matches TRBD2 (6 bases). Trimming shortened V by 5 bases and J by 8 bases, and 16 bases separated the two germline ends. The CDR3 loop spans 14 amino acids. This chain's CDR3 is CASSRTTGVYEQFF. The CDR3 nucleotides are TGTGCCAGCAGTCGGACAACGGGAGTTTATGAGCAGTTCTTC.

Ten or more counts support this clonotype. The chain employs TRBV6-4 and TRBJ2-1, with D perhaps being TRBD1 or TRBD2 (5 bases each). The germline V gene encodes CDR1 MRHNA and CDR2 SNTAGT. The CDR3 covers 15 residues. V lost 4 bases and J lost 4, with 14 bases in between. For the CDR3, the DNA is TGTGCCAGCAGTGTCGGGCTAGAGGGGTACAATGAGCAGTTCTTC. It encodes CASSVGLEGYNEQFF.

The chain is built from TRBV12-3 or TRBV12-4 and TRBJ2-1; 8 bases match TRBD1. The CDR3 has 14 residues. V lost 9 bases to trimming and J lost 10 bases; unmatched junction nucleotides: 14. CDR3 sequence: CASGGRQGIREQFF. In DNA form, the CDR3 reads TGTGCCAGTGGTGGCAGACAGGGGATTCGCGAGCAGTTCTTC.

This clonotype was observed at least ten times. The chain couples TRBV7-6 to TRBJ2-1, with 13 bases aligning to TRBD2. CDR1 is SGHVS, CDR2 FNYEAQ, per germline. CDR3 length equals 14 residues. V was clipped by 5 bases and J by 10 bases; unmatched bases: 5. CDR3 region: CASSRTSGSYEQFF. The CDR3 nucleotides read TGTGCCAGCAGCCGGACTAGCGGGAGCTACGAGCAGTTCTTC.

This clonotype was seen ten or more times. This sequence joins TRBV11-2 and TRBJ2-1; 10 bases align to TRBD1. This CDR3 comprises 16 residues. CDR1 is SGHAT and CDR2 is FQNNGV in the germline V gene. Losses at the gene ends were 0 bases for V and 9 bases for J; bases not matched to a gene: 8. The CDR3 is CASSLEWTGGRSEQFF. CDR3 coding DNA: TGTGCCAGCAGCTTAGAGTGGACAGGGGGTCGGAGTGAGCAGTTCTTC.

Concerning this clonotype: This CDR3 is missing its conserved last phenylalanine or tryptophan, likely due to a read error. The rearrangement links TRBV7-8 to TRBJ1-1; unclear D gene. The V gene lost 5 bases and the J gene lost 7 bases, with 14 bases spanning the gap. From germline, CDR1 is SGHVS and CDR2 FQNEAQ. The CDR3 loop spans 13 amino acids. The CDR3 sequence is CASSITRGGEAFS. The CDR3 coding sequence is TGTGCCAGCAGCATAACCCGTGGAGGTGAAGCTTTCTCT.

CDR3 loop: CAISEIRGRDDEQFF. CDR3 nucleotide sequence: TGTGCCATCAGTGAGATCAGGGGGCGCGATGATGAGCAGTTCTTC. The chain employs TRBV10-3 and TRBJ2-1; 8 positions match TRBD1. The V segment lost 2 bases and the J segment 8 bases; nucleotides outside the gene matches: 8. Per germline, CDR1 ENHRY and CDR2 SYGVKD. The CDR3 length is 15 residues.

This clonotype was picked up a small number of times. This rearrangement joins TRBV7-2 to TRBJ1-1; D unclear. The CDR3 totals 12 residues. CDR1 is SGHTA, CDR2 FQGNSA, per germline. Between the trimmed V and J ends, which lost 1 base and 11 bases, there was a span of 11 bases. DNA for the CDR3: TGTGCCAGCAGCTTAGACGGGCAGTCCGCTTTCTTT. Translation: CASSLDGQSAFF.

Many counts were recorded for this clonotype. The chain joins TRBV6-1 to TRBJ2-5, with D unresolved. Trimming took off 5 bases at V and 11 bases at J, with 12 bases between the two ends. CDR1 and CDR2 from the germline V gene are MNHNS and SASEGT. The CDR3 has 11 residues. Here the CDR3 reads CASSSVGNQYF. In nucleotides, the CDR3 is TGTGCCAGCAGTTCGGTCGGAAATCAGTACTTC.

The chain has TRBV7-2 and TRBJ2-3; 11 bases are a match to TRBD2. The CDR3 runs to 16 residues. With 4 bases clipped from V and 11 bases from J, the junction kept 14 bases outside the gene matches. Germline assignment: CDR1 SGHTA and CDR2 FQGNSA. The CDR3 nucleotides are TGTGCCAGCAGCTCGCTGACTAGCGGGGCGAACTACGAGCAGTATTTT. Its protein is CASSSLTSGANYEQYF.

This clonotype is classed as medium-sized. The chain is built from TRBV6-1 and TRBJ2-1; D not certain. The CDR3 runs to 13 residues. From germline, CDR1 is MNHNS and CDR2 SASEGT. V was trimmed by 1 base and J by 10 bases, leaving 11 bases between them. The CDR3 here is CASSEGGRYEQFF. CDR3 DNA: TGTGCCAGCAGTGAAGGTGGCAGGTACGAGCAGTTCTTC.

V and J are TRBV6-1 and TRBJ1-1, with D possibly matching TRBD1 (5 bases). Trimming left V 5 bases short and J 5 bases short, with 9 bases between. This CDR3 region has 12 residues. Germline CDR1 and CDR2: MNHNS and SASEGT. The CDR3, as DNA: TGTGCCAGCAGTCAAAGGGGAACTGAAGCTTTCTTT. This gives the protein CASSQRGTEAFF.

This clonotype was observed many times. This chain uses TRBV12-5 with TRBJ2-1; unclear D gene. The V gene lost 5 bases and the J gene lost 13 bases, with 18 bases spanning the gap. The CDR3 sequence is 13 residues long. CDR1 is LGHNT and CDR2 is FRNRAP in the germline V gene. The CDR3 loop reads CASGPSRQETQFF. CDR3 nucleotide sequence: TGTGCTAGTGGTCCCTCACGCCAAGAGACCCAGTTCTTC.

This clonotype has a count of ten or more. CDR3 amino acids: CASSLPDRGGYEQYF. CDR3 in DNA: TGTGCCAGCAGTTTACCGGACAGGGGAGGCTACGAGCAGTACTTC. The rearrangement links TRBV6-1 to TRBJ2-5; 9 bases fit TRBD1. The DNA end is more similar to TRBJ2-7, so the J call may be wrong. Germline V gives CDR1 MNHNS, CDR2 SASEGT. The CDR3 spans 15 residues.

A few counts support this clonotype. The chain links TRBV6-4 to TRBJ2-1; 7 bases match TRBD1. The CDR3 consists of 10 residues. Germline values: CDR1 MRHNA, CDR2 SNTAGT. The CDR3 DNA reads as TGTAGGGACAGCCACCCCGAGCAGTTCTTC. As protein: CRDSHPEQFF.

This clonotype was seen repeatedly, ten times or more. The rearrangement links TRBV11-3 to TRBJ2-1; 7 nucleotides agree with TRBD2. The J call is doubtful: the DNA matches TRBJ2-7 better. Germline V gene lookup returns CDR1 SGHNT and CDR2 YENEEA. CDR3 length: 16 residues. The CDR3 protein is CASSLGGLPSYNEQYF. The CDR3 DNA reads TGTGCCAGCAGCTTAGGGGGACTACCTTCATACAATGAGCAGTACTTC.

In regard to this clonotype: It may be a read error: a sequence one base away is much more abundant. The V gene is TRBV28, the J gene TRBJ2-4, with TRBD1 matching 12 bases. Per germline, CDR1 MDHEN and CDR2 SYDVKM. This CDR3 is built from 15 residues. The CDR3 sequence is CVSRGGGQGAGEQYF. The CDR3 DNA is TGTGTCAGCAGGGGAGGGGGACAGGGGGCAGGAGAGCAGTACTTC. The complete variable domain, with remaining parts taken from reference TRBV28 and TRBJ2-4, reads DVKVTQSSRYLVKRTGEKVFLECVQDMDHENMFWYRQDPGLGLRLIYFSYDVKMKEKGDIPEGYSVSREKKERFSLILESASTNQTSMYLCVSRGGGQGAGEQYFGAGTRLSVL.

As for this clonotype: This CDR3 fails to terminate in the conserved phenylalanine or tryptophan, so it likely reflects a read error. In DNA form, the CDR3 reads TGTGCCAGCAGTAACACCCGAGCGGAGCAGTTCTGC. It is translated as CASSNTRAEQFC. The rearrangement links TRBV6-8 to TRBJ2-5; D is unclear. The J call may be in error: the DNA end matches TRBJ2-1 better. CDR1 and CDR2 from the germline V gene are MNHGY and SAAAGT. The CDR3 consists of 12 residues.

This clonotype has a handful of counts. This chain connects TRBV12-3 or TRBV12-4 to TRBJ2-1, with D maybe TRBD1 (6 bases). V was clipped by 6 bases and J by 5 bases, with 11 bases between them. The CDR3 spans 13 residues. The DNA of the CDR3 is TGTGCCAGCAGGCCGAGGACAGACAATGAGCAGTTCTTC. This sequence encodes CASRPRTDNEQFF.

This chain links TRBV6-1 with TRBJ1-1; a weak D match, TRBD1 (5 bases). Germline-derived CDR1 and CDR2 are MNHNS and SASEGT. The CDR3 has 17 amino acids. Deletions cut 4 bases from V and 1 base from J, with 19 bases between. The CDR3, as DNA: TGTGCCAGCAGTGCCCTCCCTTGGGACCGACCGAACACTGAAGCTTTCTTT. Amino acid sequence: CASSALPWDRPNTEAFF.

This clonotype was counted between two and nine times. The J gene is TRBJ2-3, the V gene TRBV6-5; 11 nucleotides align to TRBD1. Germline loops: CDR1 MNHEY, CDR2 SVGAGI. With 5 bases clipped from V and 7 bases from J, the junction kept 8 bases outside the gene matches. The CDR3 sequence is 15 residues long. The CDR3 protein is CASSPTGQGGYTQYF. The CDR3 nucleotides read TGTGCCAGCAGTCCAACGGGACAGGGGGGATATACGCAGTATTTT.

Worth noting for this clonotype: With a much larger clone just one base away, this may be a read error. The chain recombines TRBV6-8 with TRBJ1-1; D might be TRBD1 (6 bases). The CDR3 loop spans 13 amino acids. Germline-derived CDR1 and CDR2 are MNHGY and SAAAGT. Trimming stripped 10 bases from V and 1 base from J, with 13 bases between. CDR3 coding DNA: TGTGCCAACAGGGACGGATGGAACACTGAAGCTTTCTTT. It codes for CANRDGWNTEAFF.

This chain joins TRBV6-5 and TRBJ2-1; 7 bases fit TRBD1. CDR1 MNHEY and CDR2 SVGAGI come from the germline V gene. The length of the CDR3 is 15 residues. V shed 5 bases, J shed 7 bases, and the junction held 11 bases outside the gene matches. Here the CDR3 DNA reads TGTGCCAGCAGTGAGTACCGGGACAGACCTAATGAGCAGTTCTTC. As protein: CASSEYRDRPNEQFF.

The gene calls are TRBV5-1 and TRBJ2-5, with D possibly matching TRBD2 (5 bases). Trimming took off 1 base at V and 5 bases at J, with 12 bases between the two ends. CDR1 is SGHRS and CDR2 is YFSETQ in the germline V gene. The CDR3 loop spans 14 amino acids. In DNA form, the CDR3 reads TGCGCCAGCAGCTTGACTAGTTTCATGGAGACCCAGTACTTC. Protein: CASSLTSFMETQYF.

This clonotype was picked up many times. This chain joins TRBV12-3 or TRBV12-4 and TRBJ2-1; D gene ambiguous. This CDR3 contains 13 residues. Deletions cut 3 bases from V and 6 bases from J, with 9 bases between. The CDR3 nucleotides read TGTGCCAGCAGTTTTCTTAGGAGCAATGAGCAGTTCTTC. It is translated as CASSFLRSNEQFF.

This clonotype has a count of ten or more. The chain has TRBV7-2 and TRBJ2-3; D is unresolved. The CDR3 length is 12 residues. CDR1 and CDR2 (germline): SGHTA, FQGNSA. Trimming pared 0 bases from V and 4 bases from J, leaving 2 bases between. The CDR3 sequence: CASSLAADTQYF. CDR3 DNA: TGTGCCAGCAGCTTAGCCGCAGATACGCAGTATTTT.

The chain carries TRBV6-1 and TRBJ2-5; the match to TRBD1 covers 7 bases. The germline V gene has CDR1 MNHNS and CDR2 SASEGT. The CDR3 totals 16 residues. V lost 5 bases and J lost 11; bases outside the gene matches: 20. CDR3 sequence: CASSRAGGPTYNEQYF. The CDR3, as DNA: TGTGCCAGCAGTCGAGCAGGGGGACCGACCTACAATGAGCAGTACTTC.